Listed below are T cell receptor beta chains from one sample, sequenced in a study of identical twins. From the 5' RACE reads, TCRdb called clonotypes with MiXCR, one entry per CDR3 protein. The data contain about 260,000 distinct CDR3 sequences, approximately 7% of them singletons. The same specimen was also included in a second study, on yellow fever vaccine responses in identical twins.

Sequenced: memory (CD45RO+) T cells sorted from blood. The receptors stem from a woman aged 18-29 years in good health. Each CDR3 is given without its conserved first and last residue. Size is omitted from some rows. Given values are once, few, many or a class for expanded clones.

CDR3 length: 12
clone size: -
J gene: TRBJ2-1
V gene: TRBV6-1
CDR3 protein: ASSHSGRGNEQF

CDR3 length: 15
clone size: few
J gene: TRBJ1-5
V gene: TRBV19
CDR3 protein: ASSIMLRGGNNQPQH

CDR3 length: 13
clone size: many
J gene: TRBJ2-3
V gene: TRBV5-1
CDR3 protein: ASSLGAASTDTQY

CDR3 length: 12
clone size: few
J gene: TRBJ1-6
V gene: TRBV20-1
CDR3 protein: SARPGGSNSPLH

CDR3 length: 11
clone size: many
J gene: TRBJ1-4
V gene: TRBV3-1
CDR3 protein: ASSRAGLKKLF

CDR3 length: 12
clone size: few
J gene: TRBJ2-2
V gene: TRBV2
CDR3 protein: ASSGTSGTGELF

CDR3 length: 11
clone size: many
J gene: TRBJ1-2
V gene: TRBV7-9
CDR3 protein: ASSLMDRDGYT

CDR3 length: 13
clone size: few
J gene: TRBJ1-1
V gene: TRBV7-3
CDR3 protein: ASSLRAGYNTEAF

CDR3 length: 13
clone size: -
J gene: TRBJ2-7
V gene: TRBV9
CDR3 protein: ASSVVPTSTGEQY

CDR3 length: 11
clone size: few
J gene: TRBJ2-7
V gene: TRBV20-1
CDR3 protein: SAINRGGYEQY

CDR3 length: 13
clone size: many
J gene: TRBJ2-3
V gene: TRBV5-1
CDR3 protein: ASSPAGGWSDTQY

CDR3 length: 9
clone size: many
J gene: TRBJ2-1
V gene: TRBV20-1
CDR3 protein: SAQGGNEQF

CDR3 length: 10
clone size: many
J gene: TRBJ1-2
V gene: TRBV2
CDR3 protein: ASTVGSYGYT

CDR3 length: 13
clone size: many
J gene: TRBJ1-3
V gene: TRBV5-1
CDR3 protein: ASSLQDRGTNTIY

CDR3 length: 13
clone size: many
J gene: TRBJ2-1
V gene: TRBV7-9
CDR3 protein: ASSLGRFGYNEQF

CDR3 length: 12
clone size: -
J gene: TRBJ2-5
V gene: TRBV9
CDR3 protein: ASSPSHRGETQY

CDR3 length: 13
clone size: -
J gene: TRBJ2-2
V gene: TRBV5-1
CDR3 protein: ASISGISHTGELF

CDR3 length: 13
clone size: many
J gene: TRBJ1-5
V gene: TRBV7-2
CDR3 protein: ASSLGQWGNQPQH

CDR3 length: 13
clone size: few
J gene: TRBJ1-1
V gene: TRBV14
CDR3 protein: ASSQPTGDNTEAF